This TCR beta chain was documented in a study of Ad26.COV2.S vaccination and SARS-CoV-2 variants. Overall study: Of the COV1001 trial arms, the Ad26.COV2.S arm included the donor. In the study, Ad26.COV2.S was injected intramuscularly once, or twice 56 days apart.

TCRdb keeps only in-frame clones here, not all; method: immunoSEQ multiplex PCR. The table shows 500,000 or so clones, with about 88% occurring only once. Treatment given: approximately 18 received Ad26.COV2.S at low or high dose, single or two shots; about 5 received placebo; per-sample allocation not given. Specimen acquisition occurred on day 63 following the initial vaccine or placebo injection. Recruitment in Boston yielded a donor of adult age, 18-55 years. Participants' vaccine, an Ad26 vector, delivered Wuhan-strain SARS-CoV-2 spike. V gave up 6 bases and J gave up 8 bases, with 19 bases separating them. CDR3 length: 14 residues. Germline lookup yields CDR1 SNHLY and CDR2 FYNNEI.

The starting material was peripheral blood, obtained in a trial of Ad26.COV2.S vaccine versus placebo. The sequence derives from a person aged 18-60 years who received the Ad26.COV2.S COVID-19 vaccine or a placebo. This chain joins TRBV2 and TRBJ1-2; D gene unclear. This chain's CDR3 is CASSDWTSYKGYTF. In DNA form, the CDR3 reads TGTGCCAGCAGCGACTGGACGTCGTACAAGGGCTACACCTTC.